The rows below give T cell receptor beta chains drawn from one sample of a study of Ad26.COV2.S vaccination and SARS-CoV-2 variants. Assay used: immunoSEQ multiplex PCR; TCRdb lists only in-frame clones, some missing. Altogether about 390,000 clones are present, more than 85% being singletons, with the ten largest covering roughly 3.5%. Sequenced here: peripheral blood, sampled in a trial of Ad26.COV2.S vaccine versus placebo. The receptors here all came from a person aged 18-65 years who received the Ad26.COV2.S COVID-19 vaccine or a placebo. Each CDR3 is given with its conserved first and last residue. D genes are given only for firm matches.

D gene: TRBD1
J gene: TRBJ1-2
V gene: TRBV7-9
CDR3 DNA: TGTGCCAGCAGCTTTACGACAGGGGACTATGGCTACACCTTC
CDR3 protein: CASSFTTGDYGYTF

D gene: -
J gene: TRBJ2-5
V gene: TRBV7-7
CDR3 DNA: TGTGCCAGCAGCTTTAACGTGGATAAGGGACAAGAGACCCAGTACTTC
CDR3 protein: CASSFNVDKGQETQYF

D gene: -
J gene: TRBJ1-6
V gene: TRBV30
CDR3 DNA: TGTGCCTGGAGTGTCCCTAATTCACCCCTCCACTTT
CDR3 protein: CAWSVPNSPLHF

D gene: -
J gene: TRBJ1-6
V gene: TRBV7-9
CDR3 DNA: TGTGCCAGCAGCTCCGGGACAAGACATTCACCCCTCCACTTT
CDR3 protein: CASSSGTRHSPLHF

D gene: TRBD1
J gene: TRBJ1-1
V gene: TRBV7-9
CDR3 DNA: TGTGCCAGCAGCCCCGGACAGGTTTTGGACACTGAAGCTTTCTTT
CDR3 protein: CASSPGQVLDTEAFF

D gene: -
J gene: TRBJ1-1
V gene: TRBV4-2
CDR3 DNA: TGTGCCAGCAGCCAAAGTGGGGGTAACACTGAAGCTTTCTTT
CDR3 protein: CASSQSGGNTEAFF

D gene: TRBD2
J gene: TRBJ2-5
V gene: TRBV11-2
CDR3 DNA: TGTGCCAGCAGCTCTCGGACTAGCGGGGGACAAGAGACCCAGTACTTC
CDR3 protein: CASSSRTSGGQETQYF

D gene: -
J gene: TRBJ1-1
V gene: TRBV18
CDR3 DNA: TGTGCCAGCTCACCATCCAGGGATACTGAAGCTTTCTTT
CDR3 protein: CASSPSRDTEAFF

D gene: -
J gene: TRBJ1-1
V gene: TRBV14
CDR3 DNA: TGTGCCAGCAGCCAAGATCGGGGCACTGAAGCTTTCTTT
CDR3 protein: CASSQDRGTEAFF

D gene: -
J gene: TRBJ2-7
V gene: TRBV3-1/TRBV3-2
CDR3 DNA: TGTGCCAGCAGCCAAGGGAGGGGCGAGCAGTACTTC
CDR3 protein: CASSQGRGEQYF

D gene: -
J gene: TRBJ1-1
V gene: TRBV30
CDR3 DNA: TGTGCCTGGAGGAGGAACCCGAACACTGAAGCTTTCTTT
CDR3 protein: CAWRRNPNTEAFF

D gene: TRBD1
J gene: TRBJ1-5
V gene: TRBV6-1
CDR3 DNA: TGTGCCAGCAGTGAAATGGCGACAGGGTCCCAGCCCCAGCATTTT
CDR3 protein: CASSEMATGSQPQHF

D gene: -
J gene: TRBJ2-2
V gene: TRBV24-1
CDR3 DNA: TGTGCCACCAGGACAGGGAACACCGGGGAGCTGTTTTTT
CDR3 protein: CATRTGNTGELFF